The 6 T cell receptor beta chains given below trace back to one sample, sequenced in a study of CD8 T cells in Susac syndrome. An amount of RNA that ranged from about 0.45 to 1 ug was reverse transcribed with random hexamers. TCRdb analysed the immunoSEQ multiplex PCR reads with MiXCR anew, one entry per CDR3 protein. This table has about 170,000 distinct CDR3 sequences, approximately 95% appearing once. Material for sequencing was CD4+ T cells from PBMCs. These receptors originate from a human donor with Susac syndrome.

This clonotype occurred a few times. The V gene is TRBV12-3 or TRBV12-4, the J gene TRBJ2-7; perhaps D is TRBD1 or TRBD2 (6 bases each). This CDR3 spans 13 amino acids. Trimming pared 1 base from V and 5 bases from J, leaving 9 bases between. CDR3 region: CASSLVGGHEQYF. For the CDR3, the DNA is TGTGCCAGCAGTTTAGTCGGGGGCCACGAGCAGTACTTC.

The chain is built from TRBV29-1 and TRBJ2-7; TRBD2 aligns across 7 bases. Trimming cost V 1 base and J 6 bases; bases outside gene matches: 6. Germline V lookup: CDR1 SQVTM, CDR2 ANQGSEA. This CDR3 has 13 amino acids. In DNA form, the CDR3 reads TGCAGCGTTGAAGGACTAGCTTGGGGCGAGCAGTACTTC. It encodes CSVEGLAWGEQYF.

V is TRBV30 and J is TRBJ1-1, with unresolved D. The CDR3 runs 13 residues. Trimming took off 3 bases at V and 4 bases at J, with 12 bases between the two ends. Germline lookup yields CDR1 GTSNPN and CDR2 SVGIG (reference sequence). The CDR3 region has the DNA TGTGCCTGGAGCAATGTGGGTGGCACTGAAGCTTTCTTT. This gives the protein CAWSNVGGTEAFF.

V usage is TRBV12-3 or TRBV12-4 and J usage is TRBJ1-1; possible D gene TRBD1, 6 bases. There are 13 residues in the CDR3. V was shortened by 8 bases and J by 0 bases, with 10 bases between the two germline ends. CDR3 nucleotide sequence: TGTGCCAGCCTAGGACAGATGAACACTGAAGCTTTCTTT. Translating gives CASLGQMNTEAFF.

This clonotype appeared once. The chain joins TRBV7-8 to TRBJ2-6; D not resolved. Per germline, CDR1 SGHVS and CDR2 FQNEAQ. Trimming left V 1 base short and J 3 bases short, with 13 bases between. This CDR3 region has 17 residues. In DNA, the CDR3 is TGTGCCAGCAGCTTAGAATCGGTTTTGCGTGGGGCCAACGTCCTGACTTTC. Protein product: CASSLESVLRGANVLTF.

The J gene is TRBJ2-6, the V gene TRBV2, with 7 bases aligning to TRBD2. The CDR3 length is 17 residues. CDR1 is SNHLY, CDR2 FYNNEI, per germline. Trimming took 7 bases from V and 4 from J; bases not matched to a gene: 13. The CDR3 DNA sequence: TGTGCCAGCATTGGCGGGAGCAGCGCATGGGGGGCCAACGTCCTGACTTTC. Translating it yields CASIGGSSAWGANVLTF.